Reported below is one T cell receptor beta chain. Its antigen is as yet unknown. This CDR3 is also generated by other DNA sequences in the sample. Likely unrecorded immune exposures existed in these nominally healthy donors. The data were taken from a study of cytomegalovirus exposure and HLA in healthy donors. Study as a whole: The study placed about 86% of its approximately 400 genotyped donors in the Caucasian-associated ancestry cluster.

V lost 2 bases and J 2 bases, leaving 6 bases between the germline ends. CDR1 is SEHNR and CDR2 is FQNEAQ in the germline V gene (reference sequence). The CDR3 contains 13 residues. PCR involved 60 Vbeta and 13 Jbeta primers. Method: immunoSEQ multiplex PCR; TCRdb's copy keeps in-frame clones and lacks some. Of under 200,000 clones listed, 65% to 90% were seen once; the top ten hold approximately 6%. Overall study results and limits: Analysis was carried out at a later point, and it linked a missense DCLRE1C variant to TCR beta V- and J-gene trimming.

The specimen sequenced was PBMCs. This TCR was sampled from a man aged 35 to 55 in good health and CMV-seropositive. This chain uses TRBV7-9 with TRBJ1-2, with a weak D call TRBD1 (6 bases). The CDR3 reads CASSLQGNYGYTF. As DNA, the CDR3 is TGTGCCAGCAGCTTACAGGGGAACTATGGCTACACCTTC.